Following are 32 T cell receptor beta chains from one sample sequenced in a study of blood T cell repertoires in COVID-19. Sequencing used immunoSEQ multiplex PCR; TCRdb keeps in-frame clones, though not all of them. The data contain about 180,000 clones, roughly 85% of them seen just once; the ten biggest clones take up over 2.5%. Sequencing was carried out using peripheral blood. The receptor source for this set is a man aged 60 to 69 with acute or convalescent COVID-19.

V is TRBV18 and J is TRBJ2-3; tentative D call: TRBD2 (5 bases). The germline V and J ends were trimmed by 5 bases and 5 bases, with 20 bases remaining between them. Germline CDR1 is KGHSH and CDR2 is LQKENI. The CDR3 runs to 16 residues. DNA of the CDR3: TGTGCCAGCTCATCCCCCCTGCTGGGTGAGGGAGATACGCAGTATTTT. Its translation: CASSSPLLGEGDTQYF.

This clone was seen a single time. The chain combines TRBV10-3 with TRBJ2-5; 10 positions match TRBD2. The V segment lost 8 bases and the J segment 3 bases; nucleotides outside the gene matches: 3. Germline V gene lookup returns CDR1 ENHRY and CDR2 SYGVKD. The CDR3 sequence is 13 residues long. Written as DNA, the CDR3 is TGTGCCATCGCCAGCGGGAGGGAAGAGACCCAGTACTTC. Its translation is CAIASGREETQYF.

A single count supports this clone. The chain links TRBV27 to TRBJ2-1, with D maybe TRBD1 (6 bases). Trimming cost V 8 bases and J 4 bases, with 15 bases left between them. CDR1 and CDR2 (germline): MNHEY, SMNVEV (reference sequence). The CDR3 contains 14 residues. The CDR3 DNA sequence: TGTGCCAGCTCTCGCCAAGGGGGATACAATGAGCAGTTCTTC. This translates into CASSRQGGYNEQFF.

V is TRBV9 and J is TRBJ2-3, with 8 bases matching TRBD1. This CDR3 has 15 residues. V lost 5 bases, J lost 5 bases, and 10 bases stayed unmatched. From germline, CDR1 is SGDLS and CDR2 YYNGEE. CDR3 bases: TGTGCCAGCAGTGCCCTACAGGGGGTTGGAGATACGCAGTATTTT. Protein product: CASSALQGVGDTQYF.

V is TRBV27 and J is TRBJ2-1; the match to TRBD2 covers 11 bases. This CDR3 comprises 18 residues. Germline values: CDR1 MNHEY, CDR2 SMNVEV (reference sequence). Losses at the gene ends were 5 bases for V and 3 bases for J; bases not matched to a gene: 12. The CDR3 DNA reads as TGTGCCAGCAGTATCCGAATAAAACTAGCGGGGGACTACAATGAGCAGTTCTTC. It translates to CASSIRIKLAGDYNEQFF.

The chain has TRBV27 and TRBJ2-3; 10 bases fit TRBD1. This CDR3 comprises 16 residues. V lost 5 bases and J lost 2; bases outside the gene matches: 7. Germline CDR1 is MNHEY and CDR2 is SMNVEV (reference sequence). CDR3 nucleotides: TGTGCCAGCAGTGGGCTGACAGGGGGCCCCACAGATACGCAGTATTTT. Protein: CASSGLTGGPTDTQYF.

The V gene is TRBV6-5, the J gene TRBJ1-4; D may be TRBD1 (6 bases). Trimming cost V 6 bases and J 8 bases, with 19 bases left between them. The germline V gene encodes CDR1 MNHEY and CDR2 SVGAGI. The CDR3 is 15 residues long. The CDR3 coding sequence is TGTGCCAGCAGCCCGGGGGGCTCCAGGGAGGAAAAACTGTTTTTT. It specifies CASSPGGSREEKLFF.

V gene TRBV4-1 combines with J gene TRBJ1-2; 7 bases fit TRBD1. The germline V gene encodes CDR1 MGHRA and CDR2 YSYEKL. The V gene end was trimmed by 4 bases and the J gene end by 4 bases; junction bases not matched to a gene: 9. The CDR3 length is 15 residues. CDR3 residues: CASSRSGDSPYGYTF. DNA of the CDR3: TGCGCCAGCAGCCGGTCAGGGGACAGCCCCTATGGCTACACCTTC.

This rearrangement joins TRBV28 to TRBJ1-1; TRBD1 agrees at 7 bases. The CDR3 is made up of 14 amino acids. CDR1 and CDR2 from the germline V gene are MDHEN and SYDVKM. V trimming: 4 bases; J trimming: 1 base; junction bases outside the gene matches: 3. CDR3 nucleotides: TGTGCCAGCAGTTGGTGGACAGGGAACACTGAAGCTTTCTTT. Amino acid sequence: CASSWWTGNTEAFF.

This rearrangement joins TRBV21-1 to TRBJ2-2; the D call in the table, TRBD1, was not verified against the DNA. TRBV21-1 is listed as a pseudogene. The CDR3 is made up of 15 amino acids. The CDR3 here is CASSVRTGRTGELFF. The CDR3 nucleotides read TGTGCCAGCAGCGTCCGGACAGGGCGGACCGGGGAGCTGTTTTTT.

The count of this clone is one. The CDR3 DNA sequence: TGTGCAAGTCGCTTAGCGTGCAGCGGGAGGGCCAGATACGAGCAGTACTTC. Translation: CASRLACSGRARYEQYF. The chain couples TRBV12-2 to TRBJ2-7; the D call of TRBD2 is as the table states it, not checked on the DNA. TRBV12-2 is reported as a pseudogene. The CDR3 is 17 amino acids.

This clone appeared once. This chain connects TRBV27 to TRBJ2-2; 7 positions agree with TRBD2. J lost 2 bases, V lost 5 bases, and 11 bases had no gene match. This CDR3 has 17 amino acids. Germline V gene sequence: CDR1 MNHEY, CDR2 SMNVEV (reference sequence). The CDR3: CASSRTGLDVNTGELFF. The CDR3 region has the DNA TGTGCCAGCAGTAGAACTGGACTAGATGTTAACACCGGGGAGCTGTTTTTT.

The V gene is TRBV28, the J gene TRBJ2-7; possible D gene TRBD1, 5 bases. Deletions cut 6 bases from V and 3 bases from J, with 18 bases between. Germline V gene lookup returns CDR1 MDHEN and CDR2 SYDVKM. The CDR3 loop spans 15 amino acids. The CDR3 bases are TGTGCCAGCAGCTCACTAACAGGAATGGGCTACGAGCAGTACTTC. This gives the protein CASSSLTGMGYEQYF.

This clone was seen a single time. V gene TRBV18 combines with J gene TRBJ1-1; possibly TRBD1 for D (5 bases). This CDR3 has 15 residues. The germline V and J ends were trimmed by 0 bases and 1 base, with 9 bases remaining between them. CDR1 and CDR2 (germline): KGHSH, LQKENI. The chain's CDR3 is CASSPPGQRNTEAFF. CDR3 sequence (DNA): TGTGCCAGCTCACCACCGGGGCAGAGGAACACTGAAGCTTTCTTT.

The table lists this clone with a few counts. The gene calls are TRBV28 and TRBJ1-2; TRBD1 is a possible D gene (5 bases). Germline V CDR1 and CDR2: MDHEN, SYDVKM. The CDR3 is made up of 14 amino acids. Between the trimmed V and J ends, which lost 7 bases and 8 bases, there was a span of 20 bases. The CDR3 reads CASTHQIKGRGYTF. The CDR3 region has the DNA TGTGCCAGCACCCATCAGATCAAGGGGCGGGGCTACACCTTC.

This clone has just one count. This chain joins TRBV19 and TRBJ2-2; the D gene is possibly TRBD1 (5 bases). The CDR3 contains 14 residues. CDR1 LNHDA and CDR2 SQIVND come from the germline V gene (reference sequence). Trimming took off 7 bases at V and 7 bases at J, with 16 bases between the two ends. The CDR3 DNA reads as TGTGCCAGTATTGCTCGCAGGGAAGGCGGGGAGCTGTTTTTT. It translates to CASIARREGGELFF.

The rearrangement links TRBV29-1 to TRBJ2-4; no definite D call. From germline, CDR1 is SQVTM and CDR2 ANQGSEA. The CDR3 sequence is 11 residues long. Trimming shortened V by 3 bases and J by 2 bases, and 2 bases separated the two germline ends. CDR3 in amino acids: CSVDTKNIQYF. The CDR3, as DNA: TGCAGCGTTGACACCAAAAACATTCAGTACTTC.

J is TRBJ1-3 and V is TRBV5-4; 8 bases are shared with TRBD1. From germline, CDR1 is SGHNT and CDR2 YYREEE (reference sequence). J lost 2 bases, V lost 4 bases, and 2 bases had no gene match. CDR3 length: 14 amino acids. This chain's CDR3 is CASSQQGAGNTIYF. The CDR3 DNA is TGTGCCAGCAGCCAACAGGGGGCTGGAAACACCATATATTTT.

The V gene is TRBV5-5, the J gene TRBJ2-7; 8 bases align to TRBD2. The CDR3 contains 17 residues. Trimming removed 0 bases from V and 2 bases from J; junction bases left unmatched: 10. The germline V gene has CDR1 SGHKS and CDR2 YYEKEE (reference sequence). CDR3 residues: CASSLERGWRGAYEQYF. As DNA, the CDR3 is TGTGCCAGCAGCTTGGAAAGGGGCTGGCGGGGGGCCTACGAGCAGTACTTC.

This chain links TRBV27 with TRBJ2-5; 7 bases are shared with TRBD1. Trimming removed 4 bases from V and 5 bases from J; junction bases left unmatched: 4. The germline gives CDR1 MNHEY, CDR2 SMNVEV (reference sequence). The CDR3 consists of 13 residues. CDR3 loop: CASSSTGLETQYF. The CDR3 DNA reads as TGTGCCAGCAGTTCGACAGGGTTGGAGACCCAGTACTTC.

As regards this clone: In the same sample, other DNA sequences code for this CDR3. CDR3 loop: CASSLSPAGSGNTIYF. CDR3 DNA: TGTGCCAGCAGTTTATCCCCGGCGGGCTCTGGAAACACCATATATTTT. V gene TRBV28 combines with J gene TRBJ1-3; D ambiguous. CDR1 and CDR2 (germline): MDHEN, SYDVKM. Trimming left V 1 base short and J 0 bases short, with 10 bases between. The CDR3 is made up of 16 amino acids.

The rearrangement joins TRBV27 to TRBJ2-1; D ambiguous. Germline CDR1 reads MNHEY; CDR2 reads SMNVEV (reference sequence). Trimming cost V 3 bases and J 6 bases, with 9 bases left between them. CDR3 length: 13 residues. CDR3 nucleotide sequence: TGTGCCAGCAGTTTTGCGGCCGTCAATGAGCAGTTCTTC. Translating it yields CASSFAAVNEQFF.

This clone showed up just once. The V call is TRBV28, the J call TRBJ2-2; TRBD1 is a possible D gene (5 bases). The ends were cut back, 4 bases at V and 1 base at J, with 16 bases in the middle. The CDR3 consists of 17 residues. Germline V gene data show CDR1 as MDHEN and CDR2 as SYDVKM. The CDR3 region is CASSWSQGILNTGELFF. The CDR3 coding sequence is TGTGCCAGCAGTTGGAGCCAGGGAATACTGAACACCGGGGAGCTGTTTTTT.

The count of this clone is one. The chain combines TRBV9 with TRBJ1-1; 10 nucleotides agree with TRBD1. The germline CDR1 and CDR2 sequences are SGDLS and YYNGEE. The CDR3 runs 14 residues. The J segment lost 6 bases and the V segment lost 3 bases, leaving 5 bases of the junction unmatched. The CDR3 bases are TGTGCCAGCAGCGACCGGGACAGGGGTGCTGAAGCTTTCTTT. Translated: CASSDRDRGAEAFF.

The genes are TRBV5-1 and TRBJ2-3; D is unclear. The CDR3 has 15 amino acids. V dropped 1 base and J dropped 0 bases, with 9 bases sitting between them. Per the germline V gene, CDR1 is SGHRS and CDR2 is YFSETQ. The CDR3 sequence is CASSLQQLSTDTQYF. In DNA, the CDR3 is TGCGCCAGCAGCTTGCAACAGCTGAGCACAGATACGCAGTATTTT.

V usage is TRBV6-2 or TRBV6-3 and J usage is TRBJ1-3, with D possibly TRBD1 on 6 matching bases. CDR3 length: 15 amino acids. With 2 bases removed from V and 4 bases from J, the gap between germline ends came to 12 bases. Germline V gives CDR1 MNHEY, CDR2 SVGEGT. This CDR3 is CASSYLQGFGNTIYF. The CDR3 DNA reads as TGTGCCAGCAGTTACCTACAGGGATTCGGAAACACCATATATTTT.

Comment on this clone: The same CDR3 can be traced to other DNA sequences in this sample. V usage is TRBV21-1 and J usage is TRBJ2-7; the listed D gene, TRBD1, was not tested against the DNA. TRBV21-1 is a documented pseudogene. The CDR3 is made up of 18 amino acids. The CDR3 reads CASSTLLKARDTLYEQYF. The CDR3 DNA sequence: TGTGCCAGCAGCACACTGTTGAAGGCGCGAGACACCCTCTACGAGCAGTACTTC.

The chain joins TRBV6-4 to TRBJ2-3; 10 bases agree with TRBD2. Trimming removed 7 bases from V and 1 base from J; junction bases left unmatched: 17. The germline gives CDR1 MRHNA, CDR2 SNTAGT. The CDR3 contains 19 residues. In nucleotides, the CDR3 is TGTGCCAGCAACCGGACTAGCGGAACTTACCTACACTGCACAGATACGCAGTATTTT. Protein product: CASNRTSGTYLHCTDTQYF.

The chain combines TRBV4-2 with TRBJ2-7; a possible D gene is TRBD2 (6 bases). V gave up 4 bases and J gave up 5 bases, with 18 bases separating them. Germline V gene sequence: CDR1 LGHNA, CDR2 YNFKEQ. This CDR3 region has 15 residues. The CDR3 protein is CASSPSTSFSNEQYF. In DNA, the CDR3 is TGTGCCAGCAGCCCCTCGACTAGTTTCAGTAACGAGCAGTACTTC.

In DNA form, the CDR3 reads TGTGCCTCCTCTTACGAGGACAGGGAAGGACTTTACGAGCAGTACTTC. The encoded protein is CASSYEDREGLYEQYF. The chain carries TRBV10-3 and TRBJ2-7, with TRBD1 matching 8 bases. The V and J ends lost 11 bases and 4 bases, in that order; junction bases with no gene match: 19. Germline CDR1 is ENHRY and CDR2 is SYGVKD. The CDR3 runs 16 residues.

The chain employs TRBV23-1 and TRBJ1-1, with 7 bases lining up with TRBD1. TRBV23-1 is reported as an ORF; its role is uncertain. The CDR3 runs 12 residues. Trimming cost V 2 bases and J 11 bases; bases outside gene matches: 5. The DNA for the CDR3 is TGCGCCAGCAGTCAAAGGGACAGCTGGGCTTTCTTT. The encoded protein is CASSQRDSWAFF.

This clone was observed a single time. The J gene is TRBJ1-6, the V gene TRBV6-5; 9 bases map to TRBD1. CDR3 length equals 14 residues. V shed 6 bases, J shed 7 bases, and the junction held 4 bases outside the gene matches. The germline V gene encodes CDR1 MNHEY and CDR2 SVGAGI. CDR3 coding DNA: TGTGCCAGCAGGGCCGGGACAGGGAATTCACCCCTCCACTTT. It translates to CASRAGTGNSPLHF.